These 25 T cell receptor beta chains originate from one sample sequenced in a study of CD8 T cells in Susac syndrome (dated by TCRdb to between 2017 and 2020). Receptor libraries were prepared by the immunoSEQ multiplex PCR assay. RNA was extracted using the RNeasy kit, and roughly 0.5 to 1 microgram was reverse transcribed with random hexamers. TCRdb's own reprocessing of the public reads used fastp at Q25 and MiXCR and kept productive beta chains. Records with the same CDR3 protein are collapsed into one entry carrying the most frequent genes and DNA. The sample data list some 100,000 distinct CDR3 sequences, and around 95% of these were observed just once. The top ten clonotypes cover 0.3% of the sample. The sequencing input was CD8+ T cells from PBMCs. The receptor set was obtained from a human donor with Susac syndrome.

The V and J genes are TRBV7-2 and TRBJ2-1; 8 bases map to TRBD1. Germline lookup yields CDR1 SGHTA and CDR2 FQGNSA. The CDR3 extends over 16 amino acids. V shed 8 bases and J 5 bases; nucleotides not matched to a gene: 14. The CDR3 coding sequence is TGTGCCAGCGGGCCAGGGGGCTTGGGCGGCCACAATGAGCAGTTCTTC. It specifies CASGPGGLGGHNEQFF.

The chain couples TRBV25-1 to TRBJ2-1; no firm D call. V was cut by 10 bases and J by 10 bases, with 17 bases left in between. The CDR3 runs 12 residues. Germline loops: CDR1 MGHDK, CDR2 SYGVNS. CDR3 residues: CATLLPRGEQFF. The CDR3 nucleotides are TGTGCCACCCTACTACCCCGAGGAGAGCAGTTCTTC.

The chain has TRBV14 and TRBJ1-2; D gene ambiguous. V was cut by 5 bases and J by 1 base, with 11 bases left in between. Germline CDR1 SGHDN, CDR2 FVKESK. This CDR3 comprises 14 residues. As DNA, the CDR3 is TGTGCCAGCAGCTCGCCGACAAATAACTATGGCTACACCTTC. It is translated as CASSSPTNNYGYTF.

This clonotype was seen a few times. Sequence at one end of the junction differs from germline and may be a read error. The chain combines TRBV7-2 with TRBJ2-5; 7 bases fit TRBD2. The CDR3 length is 16 residues. Germline lookup yields CDR1 SGHTA and CDR2 FQGNSA. In DNA, the CDR3 is TGTGCCAGCAGCCTAGCGTCGGGACTAACACAAGAGACCCAGTACTTC. Amino acids: CASSLASGLTQETQYF.

The chain joins TRBV28 to TRBJ2-7, with 9 bases fitting TRBD2. The CDR3 is 15 residues long. CDR1 and CDR2 (germline): MDHEN, SYDVKM. With V trimmed by 5 bases and J by 6 bases, 11 bases remained unmatched. The CDR3 region is CASSLKPGLASEQYF. The CDR3 nucleotides read TGTGCCAGCAGTCTAAAACCGGGACTAGCTAGCGAGCAGTACTTC.

The V call is TRBV5-1, the J call TRBJ2-7; 10 nucleotides line up with TRBD1. Germline V lookup: CDR1 SGHRS, CDR2 YFSETQ. The CDR3 contains 13 residues. V gave up 0 bases and J gave up 6 bases; unmatched junction bases: 0. DNA of the CDR3: TGCGCCAGCAGCTTGGGGGACAGGGGCGAGCAGTACTTC. This translates into CASSLGDRGEQYF. The whole variable domain, filled in from reference TRBV5-1 and TRBJ2-7, reads KAGVTQTPRYLIKTRGQQVTLSCSPISGHRSVSWYQQTPGQGLQFLFEYFSETQRNKGNFPGRFSGRQFSNSRSEMNVSTLELGDSALYLCASSLGDRGEQYFGPGTRLTVT.

The chain recombines TRBV7-9 with TRBJ2-1; TRBD1 might be the D (5 bases). The CDR3 is 12 amino acids. CDR1 and CDR2 (germline): SEHNR, FQNEAQ (reference sequence). V lost 3 bases to trimming and J lost 9 bases, with 9 bases between them. The CDR3 reads CASSFRVGEQFF. The CDR3 nucleotides are TGTGCCAGCAGCTTCAGGGTTGGTGAGCAGTTCTTC.

This chain joins TRBV4-1 and TRBJ1-1; no firm D call. CDR3 length equals 15 residues. Germline lookup yields CDR1 MGHRA and CDR2 YSYEKL. Deletions cut 4 bases from V and 0 bases from J, with 12 bases between. The CDR3: CASSPNSELNTEAFF. For the CDR3, the DNA is TGCGCCAGCAGCCCCAACTCAGAGTTGAACACTGAAGCTTTCTTT.

This CDR3 is CATSRGGYEVNTEAFF. CDR3 DNA: TGTGCCACCAGCAGAGGTGGTTATGAGGTTAACACTGAAGCTTTCTTT. This chain joins TRBV15 and TRBJ1-1; D unresolved. The germline V gene has CDR1 LNHNV and CDR2 YYDKDF (reference sequence). The CDR3 contains 16 residues. Trimming removed 1 base from V and 2 bases from J, with 14 bases in between.

The chain has TRBV9 and TRBJ2-3, with TRBD1 matching over 8 bases. The CDR3 covers 15 residues. Germline lookup yields CDR1 SGDLS and CDR2 YYNGEE. V shed 3 bases, J shed 4 bases, and the junction held 7 bases outside the gene matches. The chain's CDR3 is CASSAASGGPDTQYF. Written as DNA, the CDR3 is TGTGCCAGCAGCGCAGCCTCAGGGGGCCCAGATACGCAGTATTTT.

The chain links TRBV21-1 to TRBJ2-5; the table's D call of TRBD1 was not tested on the DNA. TRBV21-1 is a pseudogene segment. CDR3 size: 15 residues. The CDR3 DNA is TGTGCCAGCAGCAATGAGGGGCGAGGTATGGAGACCCAGTACTTC. Translated, it gives CASSNEGRGMETQYF.

Note on this clonotype: One end of the junction varies from germline; a read error may be responsible. The chain is built from TRBV2 and TRBJ1-5; no reliable D call. Germline CDR1 SNHLY, CDR2 FYNNEI. CDR3 length: 13 amino acids. CDR3 in amino acids: CASTELSNQPQHF. CDR3 nucleotides: TGTGCCAGCACTGAACTAAGCAATCAGCCCCAGCATTTT.

The rearrangement joins TRBV12-3 or TRBV12-4 to TRBJ2-5; D is possibly TRBD1 or TRBD2 (5 bases each). V was cut by 2 bases and J by 12 bases, with 13 bases left in between. CDR3 length equals 12 residues. Here the CDR3 DNA reads TGTGCCAGCAGTTTATCGGGGCTAGCTGAGTACTTC. Protein product: CASSLSGLAEYF.

The genes are TRBV27 and TRBJ2-7; either TRBD1 or TRBD2 may fit D (5 bases each). V lost 5 bases to trimming and J lost 2 bases, with 16 bases between them. CDR3 length: 15 amino acids. Germline V lookup: CDR1 MNHEY, CDR2 SMNVEV (reference sequence). The CDR3 DNA reads as TGTGCCAGCAGTCCGGGGATGACAGCTACCTACGAGCAGTACTTC. Its protein product is CASSPGMTATYEQYF.

The chain links TRBV30 to TRBJ1-1; unclear D gene. V lost 7 bases and J lost 8, with 5 bases in between. Germline lookup yields CDR1 GTSNPN and CDR2 SVGIG (reference sequence). This CDR3 has 8 residues. CDR3 residues: CASREAFF. CDR3 DNA sequence: TGTGCCTCTAGGGAAGCTTTCTTT.

V gene TRBV28 combines with J gene TRBJ2-1, with 8 bases matching TRBD1. This CDR3 is built from 11 residues. The germline V gene encodes CDR1 MDHEN and CDR2 SYDVKM. The J segment lost 14 bases and the V segment lost 4 bases, leaving 4 bases of the junction unmatched. CDR3 sequence: CASSSRGLEFF. The CDR3 DNA reads TGTGCCAGCAGTTCCAGGGGGCTTGAGTTCTTC.

This chain uses TRBV12-3 or TRBV12-4 with TRBJ1-1; D ambiguous. This CDR3 has 13 amino acids. Trimming removed 2 bases at V and 3 bases at J, with 7 bases between. The CDR3 DNA is TGTGCCAGCAGTTTACGGTGGGACACTGAAGCTTTCTTT. Residues: CASSLRWDTEAFF.

The chain uses TRBV20-1 and TRBJ1-1; D is undetermined. This CDR3 comprises 12 residues. CDR1 is DFQATT, CDR2 SNEGSKA, per germline (reference sequence). Deletions cut 3 bases from V and 1 base from J, with 6 bases between. In nucleotides, the CDR3 is TGCAGTGCTAGCCCAGGGAACACTGAAGCTTTCTTT. This translates into CSASPGNTEAFF.

V usage is TRBV11-2 and J usage is TRBJ2-2; no firm D call. Germline CDR1 SGHAT, CDR2 FQNNGV. The V and J ends lost 0 bases and 3 bases respectively, with 11 bases between them. This CDR3 is built from 16 residues. The CDR3 DNA reads TGTGCCAGCAGCTTAGACGGGTTTTCGGACACCGGGGAGCTGTTTTTT. Its translation: CASSLDGFSDTGELFF.

The chain employs TRBV18 and TRBJ2-5; D might be TRBD1 or TRBD2, each matching 6 bases. The V end was cut by 4 bases, the J end by 5 bases, with 14 bases between. The germline gives CDR1 KGHSH, CDR2 LQKENI. This CDR3 has 14 amino acids. The CDR3 coding sequence is TGTGCCAGCTCACTTCAAGAGGGGGGCGAGACCCAGTACTTC. This gives the protein CASSLQEGGETQYF.

The chain is built from TRBV28 and TRBJ2-7; 13 nucleotides match TRBD2. After removal of 5 bases from V and 6 bases from J, the junction contained 13 bases not matched to a gene. Germline assignment: CDR1 MDHEN and CDR2 SYDVKM. The CDR3 has 17 residues. Written as DNA, the CDR3 is TGTGCCAGCAGTCCGACCTGGACTAGCGGGAGTACTCGCGAGCAGTACTTC. It translates to CASSPTWTSGSTREQYF. Full variable domain (remainder filled in from reference TRBV28 and TRBJ2-7): DVKVTQSSRYLVKRTGEKVFLECVQDMDHENMFWYRQDPGLGLRLIYFSYDVKMKEKGDIPEGYSVSREKKERFSLILESASTNQTSMYLCASSPTWTSGSTREQYFGPGTRLTVT.

The V call is TRBV27, the J call TRBJ2-3; D is uncertain. The CDR3 has 13 amino acids. V dropped 6 bases and J dropped 3 bases, with 10 bases sitting between them. Per the germline V gene, CDR1 is MNHEY and CDR2 is SMNVEV (reference sequence). CDR3 DNA: TGTGCCAGCAGCCCCTCTAGGACAGATACGCAGTATTTT. Amino acid sequence: CASSPSRTDTQYF.

V gene TRBV29-1 combines with J gene TRBJ2-5, with D hard to call. CDR1 and CDR2 (germline): SQVTM, ANQGSEA. The CDR3 runs to 12 residues. The V end was cut by 4 bases, the J end by 12 bases, with 18 bases between. The CDR3 loop reads CSVVQTESYEYF. For the CDR3, the DNA is TGCAGCGTTGTACAGACTGAGTCGTACGAGTACTTC.

The gene calls are TRBV14 and TRBJ2-4; 11 bases line up with TRBD2. The V gene's germline CDR1 is SGHDN and CDR2 FVKESK. The CDR3 spans 14 residues. Trimming took 1 base from V and 7 from J; bases not matched to a gene: 0. CDR3 amino acids: CASSQGTSGNIQYF. The DNA of the CDR3 is TGTGCCAGCAGCCAAGGGACTAGCGGGAACATTCAGTACTTC.

The chain combines TRBV15 with TRBJ2-1; 8 bases map to TRBD1. Germline V CDR1 and CDR2: LNHNV, YYDKDF (reference sequence). The ends lost 6 bases at V and 4 bases at J; junction bases unmatched: 5. The CDR3 spans 14 residues. The CDR3: CATSRTGGYNEQFF. The CDR3 DNA is TGTGCCACCAGTCGAACAGGGGGTTACAATGAGCAGTTCTTC.